This TCR beta chain appears in the sequencing data of a study of blood T cell repertoires in COVID-19. Overall study: COVID-19 samples, acute and convalescent, were from the United States, Italy and Spain. From T cells, B-cell-depleted T cells, or PBMCs came the material, which was cDNA or gDNA.

Patients in Seattle were enrolled during active infection, then followed longitudinally. As originally analysed: Reference gene primers were amplified, and this amplification served to estimate nucleated cell counts. The repertoire was sequenced with immunoSEQ multiplex PCR; TCRdb's copy has only in-frame clones and lacks some. Clonal size and the V and J genes are those of that table, whereas D and trimming came from the DNA. The top ten clones hold around 14% of a sample with roughly 290,000 clones, about 80% of them seen once. CDR3 length: 13 residues. Germline loops: CDR1 GTSNPN, CDR2 SVGIG (reference sequence). Trimming left V 5 bases short and J 3 bases short, with 12 bases between.

The clonotype was recovered from a person aged 70 to 85 with COVID-19, enrolled during active disease. The chain employs TRBV30 and TRBJ2-3; perhaps TRBD2 as D (5 bases). The source material was peripheral blood. The CDR3 here is CAWGVRGTDTQYF. In nucleotides, the CDR3 is TGTGCCTGGGGAGTCCGGGGTACAGATACGCAGTATTTT.